This T cell receptor beta chain was retrieved from a study of cytomegalovirus exposure and HLA in healthy donors. Study-level background: Findings of an earlier analysis included roughly 120 million unique TCR beta sequences from 200 million or so T cells. Points from the study as a whole: Some TCR beta chains (around 160 of them) were listed as cytomegalovirus-associated. What TCR beta sequences reportedly achieved was accurate prediction of HLA-A and HLA-B alleles in most subjects.

13 Jbeta primers and 60 Vbeta primers were used for the PCR. The table came from immunoSEQ multiplex PCR; TCRdb's copy has only in-frame clones and leaves some out. The sample lists around 140,000 clones; approximately 77% were seen once. This clone occurred once. Its specificity is not known. This clonotype originated in a woman aged 40 to 55 in good health and CMV-seronegative. The specimen sequenced was PBMCs.

CDR3 residues: CASSLELGGATNTEAFF. The CDR3 nucleotides read TGTGCCAGCAGCTTGGAGCTTGGCGGGGCAACGAACACTGAAGCTTTCTTT. The chain is built from TRBV5-6 and TRBJ1-1; D is perhaps TRBD1 (5 bases). Germline V gene lookup returns CDR1 SGHDT and CDR2 YYEEEE. The CDR3 has 17 residues. The ends were cut back, 0 bases at V and 1 base at J, with 16 bases in the middle.